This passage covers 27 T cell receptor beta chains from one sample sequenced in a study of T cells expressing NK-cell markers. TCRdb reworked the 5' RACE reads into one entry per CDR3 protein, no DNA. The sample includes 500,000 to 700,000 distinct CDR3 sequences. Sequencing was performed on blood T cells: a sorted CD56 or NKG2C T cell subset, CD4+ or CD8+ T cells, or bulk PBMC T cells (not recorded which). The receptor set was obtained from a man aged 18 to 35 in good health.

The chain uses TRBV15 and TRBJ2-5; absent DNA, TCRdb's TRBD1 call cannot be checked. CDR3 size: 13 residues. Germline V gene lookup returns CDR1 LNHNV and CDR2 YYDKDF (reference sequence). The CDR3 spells CAAAPRGEETQYF.

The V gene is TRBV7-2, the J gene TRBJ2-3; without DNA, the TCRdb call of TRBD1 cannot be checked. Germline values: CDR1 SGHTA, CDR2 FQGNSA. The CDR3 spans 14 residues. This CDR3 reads CASSLTRDQDTQYF.

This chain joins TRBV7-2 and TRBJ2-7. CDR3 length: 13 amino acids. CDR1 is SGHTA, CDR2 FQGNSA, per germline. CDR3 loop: CASSLGQELKQYF.

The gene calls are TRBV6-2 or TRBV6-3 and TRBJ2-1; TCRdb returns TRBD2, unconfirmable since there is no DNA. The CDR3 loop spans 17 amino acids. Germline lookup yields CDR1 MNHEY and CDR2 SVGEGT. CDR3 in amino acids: CASSPYGGGAPYNEQFF.

The CDR3 loop reads CASSLDGAPRLYEQYF. This chain links TRBV11-2 with TRBJ2-7; TCRdb indicates TRBD1, and absent DNA this call remains unverified. CDR1 SGHAT and CDR2 FQNNGV come from the germline V gene. The CDR3 loop spans 16 amino acids.

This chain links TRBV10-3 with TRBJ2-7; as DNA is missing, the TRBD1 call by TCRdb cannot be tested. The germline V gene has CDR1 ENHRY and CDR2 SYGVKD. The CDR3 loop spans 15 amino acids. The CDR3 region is CAISESEGSGYEQYF.

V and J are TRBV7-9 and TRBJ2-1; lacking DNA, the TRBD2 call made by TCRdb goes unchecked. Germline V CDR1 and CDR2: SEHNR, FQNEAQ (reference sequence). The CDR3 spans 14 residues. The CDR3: CASSREGGGTHQFF.

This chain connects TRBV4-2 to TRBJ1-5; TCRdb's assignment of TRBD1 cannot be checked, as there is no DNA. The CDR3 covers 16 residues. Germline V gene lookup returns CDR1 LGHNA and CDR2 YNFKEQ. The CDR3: CASSPQWGIGNQPQHF.

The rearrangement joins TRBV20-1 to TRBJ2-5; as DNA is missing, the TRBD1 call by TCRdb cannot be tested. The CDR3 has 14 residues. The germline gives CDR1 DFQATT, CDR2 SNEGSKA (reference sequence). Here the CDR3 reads CSGSAGGLQETQYF.

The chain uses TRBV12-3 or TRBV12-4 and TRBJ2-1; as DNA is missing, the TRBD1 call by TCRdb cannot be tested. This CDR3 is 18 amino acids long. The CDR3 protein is CASSLRETGILGENEQFF.

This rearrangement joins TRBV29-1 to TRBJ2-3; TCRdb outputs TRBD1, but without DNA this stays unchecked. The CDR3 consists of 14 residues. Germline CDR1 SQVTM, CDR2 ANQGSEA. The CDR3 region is CSVATGFGTDTQYF.

Here the CDR3 reads CASRRDMRGTEAFF. The gene calls are TRBV5-1 and TRBJ1-1; TCRdb calls TRBD1, which cannot be checked without DNA. Per germline, CDR1 SGHRS and CDR2 YFSETQ. The CDR3 covers 14 residues.

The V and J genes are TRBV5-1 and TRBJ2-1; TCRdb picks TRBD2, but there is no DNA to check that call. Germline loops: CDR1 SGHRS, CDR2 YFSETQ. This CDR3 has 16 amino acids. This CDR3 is CASSLEGGRRYNEQFF.

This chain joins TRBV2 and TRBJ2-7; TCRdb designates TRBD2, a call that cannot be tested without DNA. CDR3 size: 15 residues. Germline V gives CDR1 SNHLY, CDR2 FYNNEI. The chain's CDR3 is CASVPSGLATYEQYF.

The CDR3 sequence: CASSQAHLAGGKWTGELFF. The chain links TRBV3-1 to TRBJ2-2; TCRdb reports TRBD2, a call that lacks DNA to check it against. Germline CDR1 reads LGHDT; CDR2 reads YNNKEL (reference sequence). The CDR3 sequence is 19 residues long. Drawing the rest from reference TRBV3-1 and TRBJ2-2, the complete variable domain is DTAVSQTPKYLVTQMGNDKSIKCEQNLGHDTMYWYKQDSKKFLKIMFSYNNKELIINETVPNRFSPKSPDKAHLNLHINSLELGDSAVYFCASSQAHLAGGKWTGELFFGEGSRLTVL.

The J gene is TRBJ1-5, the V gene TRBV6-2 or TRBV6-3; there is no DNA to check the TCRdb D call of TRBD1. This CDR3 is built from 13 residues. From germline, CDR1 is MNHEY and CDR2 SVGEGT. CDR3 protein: CASSYGQGQPQHF.

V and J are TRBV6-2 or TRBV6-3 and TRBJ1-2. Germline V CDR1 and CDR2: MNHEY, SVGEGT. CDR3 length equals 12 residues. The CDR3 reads CASSYVKGGYTF.

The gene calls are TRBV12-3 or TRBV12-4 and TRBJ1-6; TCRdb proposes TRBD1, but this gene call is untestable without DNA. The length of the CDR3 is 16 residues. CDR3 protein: CASSRPQSSYNSPLHF.

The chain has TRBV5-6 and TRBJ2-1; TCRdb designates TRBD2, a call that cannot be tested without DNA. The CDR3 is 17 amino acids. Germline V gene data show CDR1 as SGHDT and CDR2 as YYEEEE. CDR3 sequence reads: CASGPTTSGRVYNEQFF. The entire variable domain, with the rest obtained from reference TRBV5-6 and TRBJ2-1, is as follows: DAGVTQSPTHLIKTRGQQVTLRCSPKSGHDTVSWYQQALGQGPQFIFQYYEEEERQRGNFPDRFSGHQFPNYSSELNVNALLLGDSALYLCASGPTTSGRVYNEQFFGPGTRLTVL.

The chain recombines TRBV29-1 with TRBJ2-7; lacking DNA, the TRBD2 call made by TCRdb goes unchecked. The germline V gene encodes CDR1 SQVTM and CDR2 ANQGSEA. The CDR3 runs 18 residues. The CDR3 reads CSVVGGGPTASASYEQYF.

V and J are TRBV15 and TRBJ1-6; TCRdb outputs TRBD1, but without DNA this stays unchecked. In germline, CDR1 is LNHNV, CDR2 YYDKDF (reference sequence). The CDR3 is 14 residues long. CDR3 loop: CATFSGTGNSPLHF. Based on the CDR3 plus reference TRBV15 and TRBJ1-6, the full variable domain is DAMVIQNPRYQVTQFGKPVTLSCSQTLNHNVMYWYQQKSSQAPKLLFHYYDKDFNNEADTPDNFQSRRPNTSFCFLDIRSPGLGDTAMYLCATFSGTGNSPLHFGNGTRLTVT.

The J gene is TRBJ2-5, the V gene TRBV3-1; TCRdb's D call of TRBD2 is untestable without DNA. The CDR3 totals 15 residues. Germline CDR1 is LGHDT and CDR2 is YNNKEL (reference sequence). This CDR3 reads CASSQGLAGGETQYF.

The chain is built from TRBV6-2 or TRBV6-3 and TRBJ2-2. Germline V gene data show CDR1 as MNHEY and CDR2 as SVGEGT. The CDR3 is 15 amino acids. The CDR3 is CASSYSTLNTGELFF.

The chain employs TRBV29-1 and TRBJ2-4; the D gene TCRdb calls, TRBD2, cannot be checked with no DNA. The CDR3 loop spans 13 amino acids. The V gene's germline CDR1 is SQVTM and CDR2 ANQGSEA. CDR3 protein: CSAQGQGGNIQYF.

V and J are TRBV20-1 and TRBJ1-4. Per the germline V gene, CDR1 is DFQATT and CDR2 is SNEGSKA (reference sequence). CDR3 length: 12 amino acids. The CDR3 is CSARFGVEKLFF.

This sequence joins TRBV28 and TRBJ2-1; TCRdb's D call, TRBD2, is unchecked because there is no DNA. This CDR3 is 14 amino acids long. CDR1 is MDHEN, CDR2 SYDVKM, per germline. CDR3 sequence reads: CASSPKEVYNEQFF.

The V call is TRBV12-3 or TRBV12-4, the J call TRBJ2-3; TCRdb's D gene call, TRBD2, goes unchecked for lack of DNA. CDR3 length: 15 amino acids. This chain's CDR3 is CASSTTGTSVLTQYF.